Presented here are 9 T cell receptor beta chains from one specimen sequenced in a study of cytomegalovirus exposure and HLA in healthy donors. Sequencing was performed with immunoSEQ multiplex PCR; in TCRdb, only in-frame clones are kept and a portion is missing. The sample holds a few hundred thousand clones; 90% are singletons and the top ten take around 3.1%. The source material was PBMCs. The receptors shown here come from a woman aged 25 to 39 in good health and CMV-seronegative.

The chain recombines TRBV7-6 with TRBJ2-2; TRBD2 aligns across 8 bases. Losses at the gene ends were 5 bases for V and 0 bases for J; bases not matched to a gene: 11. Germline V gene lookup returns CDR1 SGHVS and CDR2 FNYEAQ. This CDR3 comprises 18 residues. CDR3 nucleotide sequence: TGTGCCAGCAGCCCCCGGGGGGGCGGGAGGTCGAACACCGGGGAGCTGTTTTTT. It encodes CASSPRGGGRSNTGELFF. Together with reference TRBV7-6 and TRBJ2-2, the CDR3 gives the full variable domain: GAGVSQSPRYKVTKRGQDVALRCDPISGHVSLYWYRQALGQGPEFLTYFNYEAQQDKSGLPNDRFSAERPEGSISTLTIQRTEQRDSAMYRCASSPRGGGRSNTGELFFGEGSRLTVL.

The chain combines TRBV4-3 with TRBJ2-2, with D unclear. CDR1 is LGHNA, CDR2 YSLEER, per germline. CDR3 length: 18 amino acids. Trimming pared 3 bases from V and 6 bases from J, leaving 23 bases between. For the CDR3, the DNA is TGCGCCAGCAGCCACTCAACCGTTGGTGCGGTGTTTGCCGGGGAGCTGTTTTTT. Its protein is CASSHSTVGAVFAGELFF.

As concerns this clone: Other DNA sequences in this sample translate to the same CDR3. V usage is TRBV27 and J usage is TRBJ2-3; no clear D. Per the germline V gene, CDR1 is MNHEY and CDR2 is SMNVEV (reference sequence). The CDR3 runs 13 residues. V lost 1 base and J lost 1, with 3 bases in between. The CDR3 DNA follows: TGTGCCAGCAGTTTATTGGGCACAGATACGCAGTATTTT. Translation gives CASSLLGTDTQYF.

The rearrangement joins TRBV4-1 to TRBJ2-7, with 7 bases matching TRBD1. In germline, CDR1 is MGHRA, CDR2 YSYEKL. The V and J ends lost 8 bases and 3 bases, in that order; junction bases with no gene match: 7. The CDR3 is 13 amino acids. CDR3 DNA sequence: TGCGCCAGCTCGGGACAGCTAGGCTACGAGCAGTACTTC. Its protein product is CASSGQLGYEQYF.

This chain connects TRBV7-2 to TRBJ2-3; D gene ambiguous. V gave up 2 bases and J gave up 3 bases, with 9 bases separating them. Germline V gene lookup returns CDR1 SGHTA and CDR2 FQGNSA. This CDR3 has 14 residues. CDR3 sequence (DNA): TGTGCCAGCAGCTTAAATGGTATAACAGATACGCAGTATTTT. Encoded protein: CASSLNGITDTQYF.

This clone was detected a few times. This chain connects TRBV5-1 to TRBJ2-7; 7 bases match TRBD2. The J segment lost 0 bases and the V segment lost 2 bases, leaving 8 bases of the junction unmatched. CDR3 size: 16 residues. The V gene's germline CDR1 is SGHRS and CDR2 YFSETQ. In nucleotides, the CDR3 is TGCGCCAGCAGCTTCCAACTAGCGATGAGCTCCTACGAGCAGTACTTC. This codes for CASSFQLAMSSYEQYF. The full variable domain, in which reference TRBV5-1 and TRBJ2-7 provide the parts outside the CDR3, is KAGVTQTPRYLIKTRGQQVTLSCSPISGHRSVSWYQQTPGQGLQFLFEYFSETQRNKGNFPGRFSGRQFSNSRSEMNVSTLELGDSALYLCASSFQLAMSSYEQYFGPGTRLTVT.

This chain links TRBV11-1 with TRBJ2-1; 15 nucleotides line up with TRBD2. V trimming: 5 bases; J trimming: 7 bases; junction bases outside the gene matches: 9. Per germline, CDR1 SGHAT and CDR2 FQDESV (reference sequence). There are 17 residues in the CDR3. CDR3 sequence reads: CASSQGLAGGPGNEQFF. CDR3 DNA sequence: TGTGCCAGCAGCCAAGGACTAGCGGGAGGGCCAGGGAATGAGCAGTTCTTC.

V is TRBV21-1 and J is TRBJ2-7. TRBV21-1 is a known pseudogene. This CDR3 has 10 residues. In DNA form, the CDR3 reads TGTGCCAGCAGCAAAAGGGCCCAGTACTTC. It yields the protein CASSKRAQYF.

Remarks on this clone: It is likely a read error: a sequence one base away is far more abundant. The CDR3 protein is CASSGGSNQPQHF. The CDR3 DNA sequence: TGTGCCAGCAGTGGGGGAAGCAATCAGCCCCAGCATTTT. The V gene is TRBV6-6, the J gene TRBJ1-5, with D tentatively TRBD1 (5 bases). The V gene lost 5 bases and the J gene lost 1 base, with 6 bases spanning the gap. CDR1 and CDR2 (germline): MNHNY, SVGAGI (reference sequence). The CDR3 loop spans 13 amino acids.